The sequence of this T cell receptor beta chain was determined in a study of cytomegalovirus exposure and HLA in healthy donors. The CDR3 extends over 15 amino acids. V was cut by 5 bases and J by 5 bases, with 14 bases left in between. The germline CDR1 and CDR2 sequences are SGHDT and YYEEEE. Primers for the PCR totalled 60 Vbeta and 13 Jbeta. Method: immunoSEQ multiplex PCR; TCRdb's copy keeps in-frame clones and lacks some. This sample has roughly 120,000 clones, with 82% found just once. Sequenced sample: PBMCs. The sequence derives from a woman aged 18 to 35 in good health and CMV-seronegative. V is TRBV5-6 and J is TRBJ1-6, with D possibly being TRBD1 (5 bases). The chain's CDR3 is CASSYQGENNSPLHF. In DNA form, the CDR3 reads TGTGCCAGCAGTTACCAGGGTGAGAATAATTCACCCCTCCACTTT.